This T cell receptor beta chain was sequenced for a study of prognosis after radiotherapy for stage I lung cancer (dated by TCRdb to the early 2020s). About the study as a whole: Between early 2018 and 2019, about 19 stage I NSCLC patients were enrolled in Nanjing, China. Approximately 13 patients had adenocarcinoma and roughly 7 had squamous cell carcinoma as the tumor histology. Image-guided IMRT or VMAT was used to deliver SBRT in 3 to 5 fractions at a biologically effective dose of at least 100 Gy. The cohort included approximately 13 men and five or six women, with a median age of roughly 74 years and a range of about 50 to 85 years. SBRT was not combined with any concurrent therapy in any patient. Peripheral blood TCR beta repertoires were profiled in stage I NSCLC patients before and after stereotactic body radiotherapy, and the repertoires were related to distant failure. All patients were regarded as medically inoperable, because of comorbidities in about eleven patients and refusal of surgery in roughly seven patients. Four of the 19 patients developed distant metastases after SBRT, at a median of roughly seven months; the other 15 showed no significant progression. The study included about 15 patients with newly diagnosed primary stage I lung tumors and several with oligometastatic NSCLC after surgical resection of the primary tumor. A total of roughly 40 blood samples from around 20 patients were sequenced, with one sample obtained before and one obtained after SBRT for each patient. The investigation overall reported the following: A decrease in unique TCR clone counts was observed after SBRT (median about 10,000 before versus about 7,000 after; Wilcoxon paired P=0.011). Post-SBRT Shannon entropy and its change from baseline were lower in patients who developed distant metastases; baseline Shannon entropy was not associated with metastases. Differences in TRBV and TRBJ usage frequencies by metastasis status were reportedly observed in two V genes at baseline and in roughly ten V and two J genes after SBRT. The study was limited by the small cohort and short follow-up, and independent validation of the study findings is required. Tumor specificity of expanded TCR clones was not determined. All reported P values were unadjusted for multiple comparisons.

Two rounds of multiplex PCR were performed to amplify the TCR beta CDR3 region from genomic DNA. In the first round of PCR, primers specific to each TRBV and TRBJ gene were used, and the primer sequences are filed in Chinese patent CN105087789A. The second PCR round used universal primers. The Roche High Pure PCR Template Preparation Kit was used to extract genomic DNA from frozen PBMCs. An Illumina HiSeq 3000 was used to sequence the libraries paired-end with 151 bp reads. Processing in the source paper ran as follows. CutAdapt was used to discard raw reads that did not contain the multiplex PCR primer sequences. High-quality paired reads were merged into contigs with PEAR. By aligning each contig to reference sequences, MiXCR assigned the TRB V, D and J gene segments to that contig. To remove sequencing errors, CDR3 sequences were clustered according to base quality and sequence similarity. Shannon entropy normalized by the natural log of productive TCR sequence number was used as the measure of diversity. To get clonality, Shannon entropy was divided by the natural log of the number of unique clonotypes, and that result was subtracted from one. Progression-free survival cut-offs for repertoire metrics were chosen using the Youden index of ROC curves, with analyses run in R 3.5.3. TCRdb ran its own pipeline on the public reads, namely fastp trimming at Q25 and MiXCR clone calling, and kept in-frame beta chains. Rows matching on CDR3 protein sequence are summarized as one entry with the most common DNA and genes. For this entry, the V and J calls and clone size follow TCRdb and not the study's own pipeline. For this sample there are fewer than 35,000 distinct CDR3 sequences; roughly 52% appear just once. 16% of the sample lies in the top ten.

A history of other malignancies or of prior chemotherapy or radiotherapy was absent in all patients, and node-negative disease was shown on CT and PET/CT in all patients. Six milliliters of peripheral venous blood were drawn into EDTA tubes at each of two time points. Ficoll-Paque Plus density-gradient centrifugation was used to isolate PBMCs. Immediately after collection, samples were stored at -80 degrees C until analysis. Comment on this clonotype: Its antigen remains unidentified. No base-level quality is on record; no much larger clone is a single base apart.

Counted from cysteine to phenylalanine, this CDR3 has 16 amino acids. Only the CDR3 DNA is retained, 48 bases long and in frame from the first base. V trim: 2 bases; J trim: 1 base; unmatched bases: 4. Looking up the germline V gene yields CDR1 MNHEY and CDR2 SVGAGI. The receptor was derived from a donor at least 50 years old with non-small cell lung cancer. Rearrangement joined TRBV6-5 to TRBJ2-1; 8 central bases correspond to TRBD2. Sample: PBMCs, taken before or after stereotactic body radiation therapy (not recorded which). The nucleotide sequence reads as follows: TGTGCCAGCAGTTACCAACTAGCGGAGTCCTACAATGAGCAGTTCTTC. Translated, this is CASSYQLAESYNEQFF.